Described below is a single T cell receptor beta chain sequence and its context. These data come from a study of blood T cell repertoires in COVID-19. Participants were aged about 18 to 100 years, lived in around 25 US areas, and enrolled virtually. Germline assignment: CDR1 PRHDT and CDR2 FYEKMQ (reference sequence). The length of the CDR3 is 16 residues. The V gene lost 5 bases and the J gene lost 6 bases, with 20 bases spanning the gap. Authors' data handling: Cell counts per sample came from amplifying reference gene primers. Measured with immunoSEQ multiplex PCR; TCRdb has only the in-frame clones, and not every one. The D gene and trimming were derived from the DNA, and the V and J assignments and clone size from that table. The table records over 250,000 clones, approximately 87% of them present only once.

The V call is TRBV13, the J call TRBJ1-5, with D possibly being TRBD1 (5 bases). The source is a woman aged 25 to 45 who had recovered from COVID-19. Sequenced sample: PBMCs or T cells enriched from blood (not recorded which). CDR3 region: CASSPRGRGGSQPQHF. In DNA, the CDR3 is TGTGCCAGCAGCCCACGGGGTAGGGGAGGAAGTCAGCCCCAGCATTTT.